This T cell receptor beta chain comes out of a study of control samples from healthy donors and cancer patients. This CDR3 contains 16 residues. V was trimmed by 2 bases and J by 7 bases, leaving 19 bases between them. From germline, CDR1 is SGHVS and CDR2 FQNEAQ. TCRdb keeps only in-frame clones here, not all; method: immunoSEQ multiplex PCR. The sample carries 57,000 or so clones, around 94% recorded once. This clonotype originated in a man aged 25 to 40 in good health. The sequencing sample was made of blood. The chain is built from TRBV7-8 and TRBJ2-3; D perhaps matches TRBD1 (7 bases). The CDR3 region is CASSLTGAGSVNTQYF. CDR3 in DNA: TGTGCCAGCAGCTTAACAGGGGCGGGGTCGGTTAATACGCAGTATTTT.